These 31 T cell receptor beta chains share one sample of origin, sequenced in a study of T-cell reconstitution after alpha-beta-depleted transplantation in children. Preparation of the TCRbeta library involved a method that used unique molecular identifiers. TCRdb re-derived calls from the PCR reads in MiXCR, one entry per CDR3 protein. Of a few hundred thousand distinct CDR3 sequences detected, roughly 13% appear once; the ten largest clones hold approximately 2.1%. The sample was PBMCs, mostly from graft donor cells, taken 360 days after TCRalphabeta/CD19-depleted stem cell transplant. These TCRs come from a male patient between 5 and 17 years old who had a stem cell transplant for acute myeloid leukemia, so the T cells may come from the graft donor.

This clonotype was seen at least ten times. J is TRBJ2-1 and V is TRBV6-5; 7 nucleotides line up with TRBD2. CDR1 and CDR2 from the germline V gene are MNHEY and SVGAGI. J was trimmed by 10 bases and V by 2 bases; bases with no gene match: 17. The CDR3 runs 17 residues. The CDR3 spells CASSYHHNRGGAVEQFF. The CDR3 DNA sequence: TGTGCCAGCAGTTACCACCACAACCGGGGAGGGGCCGTGGAGCAGTTCTTC.

The sample holds a few counts of this clonotype. The rearrangement joins TRBV20-1 to TRBJ1-2, with 7 positions matching TRBD1. Germline V gives CDR1 DFQATT, CDR2 SNEGSKA (reference sequence). This CDR3 comprises 14 residues. V lost 2 bases and J lost 4; bases outside the gene matches: 7. In nucleotides, the CDR3 is TGCAGTGCTAGAATATCTCGGGACAGCTATGGCTACACCTTC. Amino acids: CSARISRDSYGYTF.

Points on this clonotype: With a much larger clone just one base away, this may be a read error. The V call is TRBV4-3, the J call TRBJ2-2; D tentatively reads TRBD1 or TRBD2 (7 bases each). Germline CDR1 and CDR2: LGHNA and YSLEER. The CDR3 consists of 16 residues. The CDR3 reads CASSHVTGEGTWELFF. The CDR3 DNA reads TGCGCCAGCAGCCACGTCACAGGGGAGGGCACCTGGGAGCTGTTTTTT.

This chain joins TRBV27 and TRBJ2-7; 9 bases agree with TRBD1. V dropped 1 base and J dropped 5; count of bases not matched to a gene: 15. The germline CDR1 and CDR2 sequences are MNHEY and SMNVEV (reference sequence). This CDR3 has 18 residues. The CDR3 reads CASSLFLIPGTGKDEQYF. The DNA of the CDR3 is TGTGCCAGCAGTTTATTTCTCATACCCGGGACAGGGAAAGACGAGCAGTACTTC.

In its sample, this clonotype was seen many times. V is TRBV7-8 and J is TRBJ2-1; D might be TRBD2 (5 bases). This CDR3 comprises 15 residues. Germline values: CDR1 SGHVS, CDR2 FQNEAQ. V gave up 1 base and J gave up 1 base, with 8 bases separating them. The CDR3 region has the DNA TGTGCCAGCAGCTTAGTCAGCGGTTCCTACAATGAGCAGTTCTTC. Its protein is CASSLVSGSYNEQFF.

This chain links TRBV30 with TRBJ2-7; no reliable D call. Trimming removed 5 bases from V and 2 bases from J, with 7 bases in between. The CDR3 totals 11 residues. Germline CDR1 GTSNPN, CDR2 SVGIG (reference sequence). The CDR3 DNA sequence: TGTGCCTGGGGCGTAACCTACGAGCAGTACTTC. Amino acids: CAWGVTYEQYF. Full variable domain (outside the CDR3, taken from reference TRBV30 and TRBJ2-7): SQTIHQWPATLVQPVGSPLSLECTVEGTSNPNLYWYRQAAGRGLQLLFYSVGIGQISSEVPQNLSASRPQDRQFILSSKKLLLSDSGFYLCAWGVTYEQYFGPGTRLTVT.

CDR3 protein: CASRKTGIETQYF. The DNA of the CDR3 is TGTGCCAGTAGGAAGACAGGGATTGAGACCCAGTACTTC. The chain couples TRBV19 to TRBJ2-5, with 7 positions matching TRBD1. Germline lookup yields CDR1 LNHDA and CDR2 SQIVND (reference sequence). Trimming removed 6 bases from V and 5 bases from J; junction bases left unmatched: 6. The CDR3 sequence is 13 residues long.

A note on this clonotype: A much larger clonotype is one base distant, so this may be a read error. The rearrangement joins TRBV4-2 to TRBJ1-1, with D perhaps matching TRBD1 (6 bases). Germline V lookup: CDR1 LGHNA, CDR2 YNFKEQ. The CDR3 totals 16 residues. The CDR3 bases are TGTGTCAGCAGCCAAGATCCCCCACAGGGAGGCACTGAAGCTTTCTTT. Translating gives CVSSQDPPQGGTEAFF.

The chain employs TRBV30 and TRBJ2-3; 8 bases align to TRBD2. The junction had 2 bases not matched to a gene; V was cut back by 4 bases and J by 2 bases. From germline, CDR1 is GTSNPN and CDR2 SVGIG (reference sequence). The CDR3 has 13 residues. In DNA, the CDR3 is TGTGCCTGGATTAGCGGGAACACAGATACGCAGTATTTT. Its protein product is CAWISGNTDTQYF.

This clonotype was recorded once. The V gene is TRBV29-1, the J gene TRBJ2-5; possible D gene TRBD2, 6 bases. Germline loops: CDR1 SQVTM, CDR2 ANQGSEA. The ends were cut back, 2 bases at V and 4 bases at J, with 14 bases in the middle. The CDR3 spans 14 residues. Here the CDR3 reads CSVEPGLEGETQYF. CDR3 in DNA: TGCAGCGTTGAACCGGGACTCGAGGGAGAGACCCAGTACTTC.

The sample holds a few counts of this clonotype. The chain combines TRBV18 with TRBJ2-1, with a weak D call TRBD1 (5 bases). The V end lost 5 bases, the J end lost 6 bases, and 11 bases lay between the germline ends. Germline CDR1 KGHSH, CDR2 LQKENI. The CDR3 runs 13 residues. The CDR3 coding sequence is TGTGCCAGCTCAAGACAGACGGGCAATGAGCAGTTCTTC. It yields the protein CASSRQTGNEQFF.

The chain carries TRBV28 and TRBJ2-1; the D gene is possibly TRBD2 (6 bases). Germline CDR1 MDHEN, CDR2 SYDVKM. The CDR3 has 16 residues. V was trimmed by 2 bases and J by 10 bases, leaving 21 bases between them. CDR3 region: CASSLSGLPGVGEQFF. The DNA of the CDR3 is TGTGCCAGCAGTTTAAGCGGACTCCCGGGAGTGGGCGAGCAGTTCTTC.

In this sample, this clonotype turned up a few times. The V and J genes are TRBV12-3 or TRBV12-4 and TRBJ2-7, with 7 bases lining up with TRBD1. V trimming: 7 bases; J trimming: 3 bases; junction bases outside the gene matches: 6. The CDR3 loop spans 13 amino acids. The CDR3 DNA is TGTGCCAGCACCGAGGGACAGAGCTACGAGCAGTACTTC. It specifies CASTEGQSYEQYF.

V is TRBV27 and J is TRBJ2-2; D is possibly TRBD2 (6 bases). Between the trimmed V and J ends, which lost 4 bases and 4 bases, there was a span of 19 bases. This CDR3 has 17 amino acids. CDR1 and CDR2 from the germline V gene are MNHEY and SMNVEV (reference sequence). The CDR3 bases are TGTGCCAGCAGTTCATCTATAGTTAGCGGTCCCACCGGGGAGCTGTTTTTT. As protein: CASSSSIVSGPTGELFF.

The chain carries TRBV5-1 and TRBJ2-2; unclear D gene. V shed 5 bases and J shed 6 bases, with 11 bases lying between them. The CDR3 loop spans 13 amino acids. Germline loops: CDR1 SGHRS, CDR2 YFSETQ. The CDR3 loop reads CASRGLVAGELFF. The CDR3 coding sequence is TGCGCCAGCAGGGGTCTAGTGGCCGGGGAGCTGTTTTTT.

This chain links TRBV7-8 with TRBJ2-3; 14 bases are a match to TRBD2. Trimming took 3 bases from V and 2 from J; bases not matched to a gene: 10. In germline, CDR1 is SGHVS, CDR2 FQNEAQ. The CDR3 loop spans 19 amino acids. The CDR3 loop reads CASSLRGLAGVRVTDTQYF. Written as DNA, the CDR3 is TGTGCCAGCAGCTTGAGGGGACTAGCGGGAGTTCGGGTCACAGATACGCAGTATTTT.

This clonotype has at least ten counts. The junction shows a germline mismatch at one end, possibly a read error. The rearrangement joins TRBV29-1 to TRBJ2-3; D is uncertain. This CDR3 has 9 amino acids. Germline V gene data show CDR1 as SQVTM and CDR2 as ANQGSEA. CDR3 region: CSVGPPLRF. The CDR3 DNA is TGCAGCGTCGGGCCCCCACTAAGATTT.

A few counts support this clonotype. The chain carries TRBV28 and TRBJ2-3, with D perhaps matching TRBD1 or TRBD2 (6 bases each). The CDR3 contains 14 residues. V was trimmed by 10 bases and J by 3 bases, leaving 17 bases between them. Looked up from germline, CDR1 is MDHEN and CDR2 is SYDVKM. CDR3 sequence (DNA): TGTGCCACGCAGGGGAGGATGGTGACAGATACGCAGTATTTT. It specifies CATQGRMVTDTQYF.

This clonotype was found many times. The chain links TRBV9 to TRBJ2-1; 7 bases match TRBD1. The CDR3 loop spans 16 amino acids. The germline V gene encodes CDR1 SGDLS and CDR2 YYNGEE. Trimming removed 4 bases from V and 4 bases from J; junction bases left unmatched: 11. The DNA of the CDR3 is TGTGCCAGCAGCTTCCAAGGGGGCGGGTGGTACAATGAGCAGTTCTTC. It translates to CASSFQGGGWYNEQFF.

This clonotype was seen more than once but under ten times. The V call is TRBV20-1, the J call TRBJ2-4; 8 bases are shared with TRBD2. CDR1 DFQATT and CDR2 SNEGSKA come from the germline V gene (reference sequence). This CDR3 has 15 residues. J was trimmed by 0 bases and V by 5 bases; bases with no gene match: 6. Here the CDR3 DNA reads TGCAGTGCTGATAGCGGGACCTTAGCCAAAAACATTCAGTACTTC. Its translation is CSADSGTLAKNIQYF.

This clonotype was observed a few times. V is TRBV5-1 and J is TRBJ2-7; D is perhaps TRBD1 or TRBD2 (6 bases each). With 5 bases removed from V and 2 bases from J, the gap between germline ends came to 17 bases. Germline loops: CDR1 SGHRS, CDR2 YFSETQ. This CDR3 has 15 amino acids. CDR3 nucleotides: TGCGCCAGCAGACCCGGTCCGGGGGCAACCTACGAGCAGTACTTC. Its translation is CASRPGPGATYEQYF.

The chain combines TRBV20-1 with TRBJ2-1; TRBD2 matches 7 bases. This CDR3 spans 15 amino acids. J was trimmed by 3 bases and V by 5 bases; bases with no gene match: 10. Germline V gene sequence: CDR1 DFQATT, CDR2 SNEGSKA (reference sequence). As DNA, the CDR3 is TGCAGTGCTGGGGAGCGGGACCCTTTCTACAATGAGCAGTTCTTC. Translating it yields CSAGERDPFYNEQFF.

The chain recombines TRBV11-2 with TRBJ2-7, with 13 bases that match TRBD2. Germline lookup yields CDR1 SGHAT and CDR2 FQNNGV. CDR3 length equals 18 residues. The ends lost 4 bases at V and 4 bases at J; junction bases unmatched: 13. CDR3 protein: CASSSRTSGSSWGYEQYF. The CDR3 nucleotides are TGTGCCAGCAGCTCCCGGACTAGCGGGAGCTCCTGGGGATACGAGCAGTACTTC.

The V gene is TRBV20-1, the J gene TRBJ2-3; tentatively, D is TRBD1 (6 bases). The CDR3 length is 16 residues. Per the germline V gene, CDR1 is DFQATT and CDR2 is SNEGSKA (reference sequence). The V gene lost 0 bases and the J gene lost 2 bases, with 15 bases spanning the gap. The CDR3 is CSARDLPGHFTDTQYF. The CDR3 DNA is TGCAGTGCTAGAGACCTTCCGGGACATTTCACAGATACGCAGTATTTT.

This clonotype was found many times. The CDR3 coding sequence is TGTGCCAGCAGTTTAGTTGCCGTACTGTACCAAGAGACCCAGTACTTC. The encoded protein is CASSLVAVLYQETQYF. The rearrangement uses TRBV28 and TRBJ2-5; D call uncertain. Germline V gene lookup returns CDR1 MDHEN and CDR2 SYDVKM. V was cut by 2 bases and J by 0 bases, with 13 bases left in between. The CDR3 spans 16 residues. Combining the CDR3 with reference TRBV28 and TRBJ2-5 gives the whole variable domain DVKVTQSSRYLVKRTGEKVFLECVQDMDHENMFWYRQDPGLGLRLIYFSYDVKMKEKGDIPEGYSVSREKKERFSLILESASTNQTSMYLCASSLVAVLYQETQYFGPGTRLLVL.

This clonotype was counted ten times or more. The J gene is TRBJ2-3, the V gene TRBV14; possible D gene TRBD2, 5 bases. V lost 1 base, J lost 6 bases, and 5 bases lay in between. The CDR3 length is 12 residues. Germline CDR1 reads SGHDN; CDR2 reads FVKESK. The CDR3 nucleotides are TGTGCCAGCAGCCAAGGAGGGGATACGCAGTATTTT. Amino acids: CASSQGGDTQYF.

This chain joins TRBV5-6 and TRBJ2-2; D not certain. Trimming removed 2 bases from V and 6 bases from J, with 11 bases in between. This CDR3 is built from 14 residues. Germline V gene lookup returns CDR1 SGHDT and CDR2 YYEEEE. This CDR3 is CASSLVLDAGELFF. CDR3 in DNA: TGTGCCAGCAGCTTAGTTTTAGACGCCGGGGAGCTGTTTTTT.

This clonotype has a count of ten or more. The gene calls are TRBV6-5 and TRBJ2-3; 10 positions match TRBD1. Unmatched junction bases numbered 0, after V lost 0 bases and J lost 6 bases. This CDR3 is 14 amino acids long. CDR1 MNHEY and CDR2 SVGAGI come from the germline V gene. The CDR3, as DNA: TGTGCCAGCAGTTACTCGACAGGGGGCGATACGCAGTATTTT. Protein product: CASSYSTGGDTQYF.

This clonotype came up a few times. The rearrangement uses TRBV10-3 and TRBJ1-3; 9 bases fit TRBD1. The CDR3 sequence is 13 residues long. Germline-derived CDR1 and CDR2 are ENHRY and SYGVKD. The junction had 3 bases not matched to a gene; V was cut back by 9 bases and J by 3 bases. The CDR3 coding sequence is TGTGCCATACAGGGGGCAGGTGGAAACACCATATATTTT. Residues: CAIQGAGGNTIYF.

The chain employs TRBV29-1 and TRBJ2-7; possibly TRBD2 for D (6 bases). Germline CDR1 SQVTM, CDR2 ANQGSEA. The CDR3 contains 14 residues. Between the trimmed V and J ends, which lost 4 bases and 0 bases, there was a span of 13 bases. The CDR3 DNA reads TGCAGCGTTGCAGCGGGTCTAAACTCCTACGAGCAGTACTTC. Protein product: CSVAAGLNSYEQYF.

Only a few counts were recorded for this clonotype. In nucleotides, the CDR3 is TGTGCCACCAGCAGAGGGGCCGGGGCCTTAGGAGCTAAGACCCAGTACTTC. Its protein is CATSRGAGALGAKTQYF. This chain connects TRBV15 to TRBJ2-5; either TRBD1 or TRBD2 may supply D (5 bases each). The CDR3 has 17 amino acids. Germline CDR1 reads LNHNV; CDR2 reads YYDKDF (reference sequence). V lost 1 base to trimming and J lost 6 bases, with 21 bases between them.